The source of this T cell receptor (beta chain) is a study of T cells in Graves' hyperthyroidism and ophthalmopathy. The CDR3 is 14 amino acids. Trimming removed 3 bases from V and 5 bases from J; junction bases left unmatched: 3. Germline lookup yields CDR1 MGHDK and CDR2 SYGVNS. Clinicians diagnosed patients from clinical symptoms, serum thyroxine and TRAb, thyroid ultrasound and orbital computed tomography. First hyperthyroidism diagnosis is when the blood sample was obtained, before any ophthalmopathy symptoms. Amplified TCR beta CDR3 regions came from RNA transcripts. RT-PCR in the first round (using the HTBI primer set) targeted the TCR CDR3. One entry per CDR3 protein, called by TCRdb with MiXCR from the multiplex PCR reads. The sample consists of roughly 290,000 distinct CDR3 sequences, 13% of them appearing once. Notes on this clonotype: The antigen is unknown.

Points from the study as a whole: Ophthalmopathy was predicted by the model a median of approximately six months ahead of onset. Researchers report that a 13 V-J model separated ophthalmopathy from stable hyperthyroidism.

This rearrangement joins TRBV25-1 to TRBJ2-3, with 9 positions matching TRBD2. Material for sequencing was blood. This clonotype was obtained from a woman aged 30 to 39 with Graves' hyperthyroidism that later progressed to Graves' ophthalmopathy. The CDR3 here is CASSDLLAGDTQYF. The CDR3 bases are TGTGCCAGCAGTGACCTACTAGCGGGAGATACGCAGTATTTT.